The entry below describes one T cell receptor beta chain. Antigen: not known. This sample is drawn from a study of T cell responses to AZD1222 COVID-19 vaccine. Findings of the study overall: In the spike-specific TCR repertoire, nearly half reportedly target unmutated variant regions. Of the AZD1222 recipients, only 5 or 6 were seropositive at baseline. Possibly, clonal diversity was underestimated; donors were largely white British and included more females. Sampling that yielded the repertoires occurred only after the peak T cell response.

Using immunoSEQ multiplex PCR, the repertoire was profiled, and TCRdb retains in-frame clones only, with some absent. The table shows about 120,000 clones, with 70% to 90% occurring only once. V was shortened by 8 bases and J by 0 bases, with 16 bases between the two germline ends. The CDR3 has 15 residues. CDR1 and CDR2 from the germline V gene are SGHVS and FNYEAQ. The V and J genes are TRBV7-6 and TRBJ1-1; a possible D gene is TRBD1 (5 bases). This specimen was peripheral blood, taken on day 0 of AZD1222 vaccination. The sequence came from an adult in good health. The CDR3 DNA reads as TGTGCCAGCCTCCCCGCGGGGACCCTGAACACTGAAGCTTTCTTT. Its translation is CASLPAGTLNTEAFF.